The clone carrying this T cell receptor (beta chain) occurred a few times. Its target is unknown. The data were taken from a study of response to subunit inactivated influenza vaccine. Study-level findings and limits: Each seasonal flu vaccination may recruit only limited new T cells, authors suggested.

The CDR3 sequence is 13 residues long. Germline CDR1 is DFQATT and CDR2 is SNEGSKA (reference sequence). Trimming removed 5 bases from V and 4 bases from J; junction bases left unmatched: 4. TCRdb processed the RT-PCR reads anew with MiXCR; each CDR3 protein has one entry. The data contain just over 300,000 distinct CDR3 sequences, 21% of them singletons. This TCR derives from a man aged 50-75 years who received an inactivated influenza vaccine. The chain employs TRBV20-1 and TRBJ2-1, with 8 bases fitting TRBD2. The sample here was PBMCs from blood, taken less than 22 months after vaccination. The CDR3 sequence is CSARGLEYNEQFF. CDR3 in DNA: TGCAGTGCTCGGGGACTAGAATACAATGAGCAGTTCTTC.